This T cell receptor (beta chain) was obtained from a study of T-cell memory formation after mild COVID-19. TCRdb re-called the 5' RACE reads through MiXCR, storing one row per CDR3 protein. In the table there are some 440,000 distinct CDR3 sequences, 20% to 30% of which are singletons. Whole-study results and caveats: Confirmation was lacking for SARS-CoV-2 specificity of second-wave clones that peaked on day 37.

This clonotype showed up just a few times. What it binds is unknown. Between the trimmed V and J ends, which lost 5 bases and 3 bases, there was a span of 20 bases. From germline, CDR1 is DFQATT and CDR2 SNEGSKA (reference sequence). CDR3 length: 15 residues. V gene TRBV20-1 combines with J gene TRBJ2-7; D not certain. The source of this sequence is an adult woman who had mild COVID-19 (a few samples of this study predate the infection). Cell type and time point are not known. The source material was PBMCs or a T cell subset sorted from them (not recorded which). CDR3 loop: CSAADSAWYNYEQYF. CDR3 in DNA: TGCAGTGCTGCAGACTCCGCCTGGTACAACTACGAGCAGTACTTC.